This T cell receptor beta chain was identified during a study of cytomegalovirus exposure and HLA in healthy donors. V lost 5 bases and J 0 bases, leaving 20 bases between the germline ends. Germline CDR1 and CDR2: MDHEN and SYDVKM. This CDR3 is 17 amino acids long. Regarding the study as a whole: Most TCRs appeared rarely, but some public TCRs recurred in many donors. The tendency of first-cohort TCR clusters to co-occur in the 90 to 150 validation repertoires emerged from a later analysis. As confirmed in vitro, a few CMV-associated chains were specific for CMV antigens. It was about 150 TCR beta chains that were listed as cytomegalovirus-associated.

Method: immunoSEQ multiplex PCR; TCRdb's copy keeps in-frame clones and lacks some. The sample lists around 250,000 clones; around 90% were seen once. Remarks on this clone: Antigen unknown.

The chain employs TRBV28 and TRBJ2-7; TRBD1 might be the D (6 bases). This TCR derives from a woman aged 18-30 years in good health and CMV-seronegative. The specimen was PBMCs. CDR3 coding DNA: TGTGCCAGCAGTGCCCAAATGACAGGTACAATCTCCTACGAGCAGTACTTC. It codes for CASSAQMTGTISYEQYF.